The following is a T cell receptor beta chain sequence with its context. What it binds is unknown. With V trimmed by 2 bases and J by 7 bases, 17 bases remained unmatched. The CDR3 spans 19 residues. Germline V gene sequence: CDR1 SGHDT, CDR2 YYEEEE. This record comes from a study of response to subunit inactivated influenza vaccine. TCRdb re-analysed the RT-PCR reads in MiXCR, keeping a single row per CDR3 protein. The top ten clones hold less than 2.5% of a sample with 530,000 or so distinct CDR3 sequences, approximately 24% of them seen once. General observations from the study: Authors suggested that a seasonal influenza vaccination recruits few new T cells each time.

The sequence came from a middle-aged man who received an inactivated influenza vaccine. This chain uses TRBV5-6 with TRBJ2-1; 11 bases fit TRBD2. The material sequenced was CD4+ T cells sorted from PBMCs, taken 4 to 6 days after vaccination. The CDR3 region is CASSFLVTLTSGVGNEQFF. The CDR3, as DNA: TGTGCCAGCAGCTTTCTAGTAACGCTGACTAGCGGGGTAGGTAATGAGCAGTTCTTC. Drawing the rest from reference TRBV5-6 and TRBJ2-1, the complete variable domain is DAGVTQSPTHLIKTRGQQVTLRCSPKSGHDTVSWYQQALGQGPQFIFQYYEEEERQRGNFPDRFSGHQFPNYSSELNVNALLLGDSALYLCASSFLVTLTSGVGNEQFFGPGTRLTVL.